This T cell receptor beta chain was captured by sequencing in a study of blood T cells in healthy people across ages. The CDR3 consists of 16 residues. J was trimmed by 5 bases and V by 4 bases; bases with no gene match: 10. Germline V lookup: CDR1 SGHAT, CDR2 FQNNGV. For the second PCR, which ran for 7 to 11 cycles, a sample-barcoded 5' primer and a J-beta primer mix were used. TCRdb re-called the 5' RACE reads with MiXCR, one entry per CDR3 protein. The repertoire holds over 1,500,000 distinct CDR3 sequences, with 39% as singletons. Sequencing input: blood. The chain links TRBV11-2 to TRBJ2-2, with 7 bases matching TRBD2. The clonotype was recovered from a human donor in good health. CDR3 residues: CASSYGGGLSTGELFF. DNA for the CDR3: TGTGCCAGCAGCTATGGCGGGGGTCTGAGTACCGGGGAGCTGTTTTTT.